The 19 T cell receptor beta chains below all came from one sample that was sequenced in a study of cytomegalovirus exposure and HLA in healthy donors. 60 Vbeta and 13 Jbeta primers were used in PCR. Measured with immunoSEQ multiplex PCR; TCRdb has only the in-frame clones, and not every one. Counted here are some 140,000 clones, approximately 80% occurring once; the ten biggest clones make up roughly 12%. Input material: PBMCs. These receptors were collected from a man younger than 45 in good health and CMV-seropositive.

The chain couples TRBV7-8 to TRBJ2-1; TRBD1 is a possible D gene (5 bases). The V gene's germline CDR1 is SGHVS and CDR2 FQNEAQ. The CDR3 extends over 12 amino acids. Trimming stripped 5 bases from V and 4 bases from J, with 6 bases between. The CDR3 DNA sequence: TGTGCCAGCAGCCGACAGTACAATGAGCAGTTCTTC. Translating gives CASSRQYNEQFF.

CDR3 residues: CASSYSPAGDQDTQYF. The CDR3, as DNA: TGTGCCAGCAGTTACTCTCCAGCGGGAGACCAAGATACGCAGTATTTT. The chain has TRBV6-6 and TRBJ2-3; TRBD2 agrees at 8 bases. V gave up 0 bases and J gave up 5 bases; unmatched junction bases: 7. The germline V gene has CDR1 MNHNY and CDR2 SVGAGI (reference sequence). The CDR3 totals 16 residues.

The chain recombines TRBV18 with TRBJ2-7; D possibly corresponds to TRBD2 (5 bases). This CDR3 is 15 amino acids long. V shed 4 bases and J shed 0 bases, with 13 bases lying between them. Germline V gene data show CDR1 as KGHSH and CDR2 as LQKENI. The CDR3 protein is CASSHRREDSYEQYF. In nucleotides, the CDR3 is TGTGCCAGCTCACACCGTCGGGAAGACTCCTACGAGCAGTACTTC.

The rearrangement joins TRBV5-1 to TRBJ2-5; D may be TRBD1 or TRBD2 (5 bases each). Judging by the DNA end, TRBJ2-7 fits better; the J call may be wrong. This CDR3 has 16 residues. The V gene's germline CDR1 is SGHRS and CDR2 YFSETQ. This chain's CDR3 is CASSLGQDGGSYEQYF. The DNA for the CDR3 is TGCGCCAGCAGCTTGGGCCAGGATGGGGGCTCCTACGAGCAGTACTTC.

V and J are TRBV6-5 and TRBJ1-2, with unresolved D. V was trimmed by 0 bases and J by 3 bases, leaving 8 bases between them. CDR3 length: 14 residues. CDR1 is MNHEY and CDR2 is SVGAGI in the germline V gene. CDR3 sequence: CASSYSSPDYGYTF. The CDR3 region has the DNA TGTGCCAGCAGTTACTCATCGCCAGACTATGGCTACACCTTC.

In DNA form, the CDR3 reads TGTGCCAGCAGTTTATATCCCCCCAGCTCCTACAATGAGCAGTTCTTC. This gives the protein CASSLYPPSSYNEQFF. This sequence joins TRBV27 and TRBJ2-1; no clear D. The length of the CDR3 is 16 residues. Germline V CDR1 and CDR2: MNHEY, SMNVEV (reference sequence). The V end was cut by 1 base, the J end by 0 bases, with 10 bases between.

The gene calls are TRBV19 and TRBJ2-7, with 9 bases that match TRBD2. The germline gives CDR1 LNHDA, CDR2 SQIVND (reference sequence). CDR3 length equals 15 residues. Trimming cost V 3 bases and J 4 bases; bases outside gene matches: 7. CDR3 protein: CASSILAGDSYEQYF. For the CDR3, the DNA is TGTGCCAGTAGTATTTTAGCGGGAGACAGTTACGAGCAGTACTTC.

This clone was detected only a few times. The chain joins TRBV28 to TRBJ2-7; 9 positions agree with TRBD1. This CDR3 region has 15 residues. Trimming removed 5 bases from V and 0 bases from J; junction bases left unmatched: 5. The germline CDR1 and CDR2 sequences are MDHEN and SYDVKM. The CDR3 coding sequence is TGTGCCAGCAGTCTCGGACAGGGGCCCTCCTACGAGCAGTACTTC. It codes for CASSLGQGPSYEQYF.

CDR3 sequence reads: CASSPRTGNYEQYF. Written as DNA, the CDR3 is TGTGCCAGCAGCCCCCGGACAGGGAACTACGAGCAGTACTTC. The chain carries TRBV7-9 and TRBJ2-7; the match to TRBD1 covers 8 bases. The CDR3 length is 14 residues. Germline-derived CDR1 and CDR2 are SEHNR and FQNEAQ (reference sequence). The V segment lost 5 bases and the J segment 3 bases; nucleotides outside the gene matches: 6.

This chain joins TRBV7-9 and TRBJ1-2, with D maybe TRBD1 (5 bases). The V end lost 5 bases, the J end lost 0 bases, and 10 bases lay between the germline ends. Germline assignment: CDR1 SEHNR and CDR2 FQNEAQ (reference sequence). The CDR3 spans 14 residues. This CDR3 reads CASSRDSANYGYTF. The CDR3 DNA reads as TGTGCCAGCAGCCGAGACAGTGCTAACTATGGCTACACCTTC.

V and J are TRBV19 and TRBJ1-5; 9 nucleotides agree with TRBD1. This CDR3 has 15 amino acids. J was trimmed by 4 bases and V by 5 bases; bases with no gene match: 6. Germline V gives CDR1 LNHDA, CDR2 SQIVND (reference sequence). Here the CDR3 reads CASSPSTGGNQPQHF. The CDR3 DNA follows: TGTGCCAGTAGTCCCTCGACAGGGGGAAATCAGCCCCAGCATTTT. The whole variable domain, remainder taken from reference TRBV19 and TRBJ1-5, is DGGITQSPKYLFRKEGQNVTLSCEQNLNHDAMYWYRQDPGQGLRLIYYSQIVNDFQKGDIAEGYSVSREKKESFPLTVTSAQKNPTAFYLCASSPSTGGNQPQHFGDGTRLSIL.

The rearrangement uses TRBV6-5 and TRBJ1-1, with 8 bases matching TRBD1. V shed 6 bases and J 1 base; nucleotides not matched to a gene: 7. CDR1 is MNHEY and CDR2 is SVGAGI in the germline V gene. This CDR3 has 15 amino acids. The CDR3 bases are TGTGCCAGCAGGGGATCCGGGACAGGGAACACTGAAGCTTTCTTT. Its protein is CASRGSGTGNTEAFF.

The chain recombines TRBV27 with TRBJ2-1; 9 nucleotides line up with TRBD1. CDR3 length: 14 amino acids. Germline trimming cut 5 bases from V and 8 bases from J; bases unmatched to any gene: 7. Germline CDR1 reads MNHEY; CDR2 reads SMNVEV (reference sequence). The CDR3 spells CASSPLQGAHEQFF. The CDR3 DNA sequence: TGTGCCAGCAGTCCCCTACAGGGGGCTCATGAGCAGTTCTTC.

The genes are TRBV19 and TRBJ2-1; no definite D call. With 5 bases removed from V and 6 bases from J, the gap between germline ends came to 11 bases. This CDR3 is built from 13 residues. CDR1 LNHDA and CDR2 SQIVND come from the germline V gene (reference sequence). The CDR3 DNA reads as TGTGCCAGTAGTTCTACCTTTGCCAATGAGCAGTTCTTC. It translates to CASSSTFANEQFF.

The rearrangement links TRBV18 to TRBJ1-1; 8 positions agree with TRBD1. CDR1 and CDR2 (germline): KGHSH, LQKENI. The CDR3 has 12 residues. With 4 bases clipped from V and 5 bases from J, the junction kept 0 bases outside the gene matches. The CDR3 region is CASSRTGTEAFF. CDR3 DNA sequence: TGTGCCAGCTCACGGACAGGGACTGAAGCTTTCTTT.

CDR3 loop: CASREGSSYEQYF. CDR3 DNA sequence: TGTGCCAGTAGGGAAGGGAGCTCCTACGAGCAGTACTTC. The rearrangement joins TRBV19 to TRBJ2-7, with D perhaps matching TRBD2 (5 bases). This CDR3 contains 13 residues. V was clipped by 6 bases and J by 0 bases, with 9 bases between them. Germline CDR1 LNHDA, CDR2 SQIVND (reference sequence).

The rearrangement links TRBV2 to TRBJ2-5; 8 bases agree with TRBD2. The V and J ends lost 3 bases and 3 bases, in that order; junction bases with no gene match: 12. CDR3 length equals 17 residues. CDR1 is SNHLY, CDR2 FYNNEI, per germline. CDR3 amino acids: CASSEEAGVGSKETQYF. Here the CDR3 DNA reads TGTGCCAGCAGTGAGGAAGCGGGAGTTGGGAGTAAAGAGACCCAGTACTTC. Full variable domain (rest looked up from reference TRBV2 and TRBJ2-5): EPEVTQTPSHQVTQMGQEVILRCVPISNHLYFYWYRQILGQKVEFLVSFYNNEISEKSEIFDDQFSVERPDGSNFTLKIRSTKLEDSAMYFCASSEEAGVGSKETQYFGPGTRLLVL.

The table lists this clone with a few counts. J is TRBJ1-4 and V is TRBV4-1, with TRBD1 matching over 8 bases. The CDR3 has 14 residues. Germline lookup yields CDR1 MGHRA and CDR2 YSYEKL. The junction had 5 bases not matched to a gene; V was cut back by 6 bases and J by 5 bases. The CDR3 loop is CASSQDRANEKLFF. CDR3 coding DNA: TGCGCCAGCAGTCAGGACAGGGCGAATGAAAAACTGTTTTTT.

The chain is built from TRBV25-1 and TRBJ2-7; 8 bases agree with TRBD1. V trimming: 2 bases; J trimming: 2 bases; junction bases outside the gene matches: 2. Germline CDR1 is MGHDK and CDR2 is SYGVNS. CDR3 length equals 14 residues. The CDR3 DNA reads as TGTGCCAGCAGTGAAGGGACAGGACCCTACGAGCAGTACTTC. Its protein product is CASSEGTGPYEQYF.